The 29 T cell receptor beta chains below were found in one sample sequenced in a study of control samples from healthy donors and cancer patients. Assay: immunoSEQ multiplex PCR; the TCRdb copy retains only in-frame clones and omits some. The sample holds 150,000 to 200,000 clones, about 86% seen once. The specimen was blood. The origin of the receptors is a young man in good health.

This chain joins TRBV4-3 and TRBJ1-4; D ambiguous. CDR1 LGHNA and CDR2 YSLEER come from the germline V gene. This CDR3 comprises 15 residues. The V gene lost 2 bases and the J gene lost 3 bases, with 10 bases spanning the gap. The CDR3 here is CASSQQPDANEKLFF. The DNA for the CDR3 is TGCGCCAGCAGCCAACAACCGGACGCTAATGAAAAACTGTTTTTT.

The rearrangement uses TRBV9 and TRBJ2-5; the match to TRBD2 covers 8 bases. The CDR3 contains 14 residues. Germline V gives CDR1 SGDLS, CDR2 YYNGEE. J lost 5 bases, V lost 2 bases, and 5 bases had no gene match. CDR3 protein: CASSVGTRVETQYF. CDR3 nucleotide sequence: TGTGCCAGCAGCGTCGGGACTAGAGTGGAGACCCAGTACTTC.

This chain links TRBV9 with TRBJ2-7, with D perhaps matching TRBD1 (5 bases). CDR1 and CDR2 from the germline V gene are SGDLS and YYNGEE. Trimming took 0 bases from V and 3 from J, leaving 10 bases between them. The CDR3 length is 14 residues. The CDR3 is CASSVASRDYEQYF. The CDR3 DNA is TGTGCCAGCAGCGTAGCGAGCAGGGACTACGAGCAGTACTTC.

The chain is built from TRBV28 and TRBJ1-4; 9 positions match TRBD1. The V and J ends lost 5 bases and 8 bases, in that order; junction bases with no gene match: 9. This CDR3 is built from 15 residues. From germline, CDR1 is MDHEN and CDR2 SYDVKM. CDR3 loop: CASSPRTGDTEKLFF. The CDR3 nucleotides are TGTGCCAGCAGTCCCCGGACAGGGGATACAGAAAAACTGTTTTTT. The whole variable domain, remainder taken from reference TRBV28 and TRBJ1-4, is DVKVTQSSRYLVKRTGEKVFLECVQDMDHENMFWYRQDPGLGLRLIYFSYDVKMKEKGDIPEGYSVSREKKERFSLILESASTNQTSMYLCASSPRTGDTEKLFFGSGTQLSVL.

This chain connects TRBV2 to TRBJ2-1, with D possibly being TRBD1 (6 bases). Germline CDR1 reads SNHLY; CDR2 reads FYNNEI. The CDR3 contains 15 residues. The ends were cut back, 5 bases at V and 2 bases at J, with 13 bases in the middle. The CDR3 DNA reads TGTGCCAGCAGTATACAGGGTGGGGCCTACAATGAGCAGTTCTTC. It encodes CASSIQGGAYNEQFF.

The chain uses TRBV7-8 and TRBJ1-5; D might be TRBD1 (5 bases). Trimming took 5 bases from V and 7 from J, leaving 21 bases between them. Germline loops: CDR1 SGHVS, CDR2 FQNEAQ. The CDR3 length is 16 residues. CDR3 protein: CASSEGGIWGRQPQHF. The CDR3 DNA reads as TGTGCCAGCAGCGAAGGTGGCATTTGGGGGAGGCAGCCCCAGCATTTT.

This clone has more than one count but fewer than ten. This chain links TRBV7-9 with TRBJ2-1; 8 positions agree with TRBD1. V lost 4 bases to trimming and J lost 0 bases; unmatched junction nucleotides: 2. Germline V gene data show CDR1 as SEHNR and CDR2 as FQNEAQ (reference sequence). This CDR3 comprises 15 residues. This chain's CDR3 is CASSSGTGSYNEQFF. DNA for the CDR3: TGTGCCAGCAGCTCCGGGACAGGCTCCTACAATGAGCAGTTCTTC.

The gene calls are TRBV18 and TRBJ1-2; D unresolved. The CDR3 runs to 14 residues. CDR1 is KGHSH and CDR2 is LQKENI in the germline V gene. Trimming pared 2 bases from V and 0 bases from J, leaving 7 bases between. The CDR3 sequence is CASSPGTSNYGYTF. CDR3 bases: TGTGCCAGCTCACCAGGCACATCTAACTATGGCTACACCTTC.

V and J are TRBV14 and TRBJ1-2; D remains ambiguous. V dropped 1 base and J dropped 4 bases, with 7 bases sitting between them. There are 13 residues in the CDR3. Germline CDR1 SGHDN, CDR2 FVKESK. CDR3 region: CASSQGQIYGYTF. CDR3 bases: TGTGCCAGCAGCCAAGGTCAGATCTATGGCTACACCTTC.

This rearrangement joins TRBV9 to TRBJ2-1; 9 bases line up with TRBD2. The CDR3 length is 18 residues. V shed 3 bases and J 5 bases; nucleotides not matched to a gene: 15. CDR1 and CDR2 from the germline V gene are SGDLS and YYNGEE. The CDR3 DNA is TGTGCCAGCAGCGCTCCCCCACGGGCTAGCGGGGTAAACAATGAGCAGTTCTTC. Translation: CASSAPPRASGVNNEQFF.

This clone was recorded only once. The chain links TRBV6-5 to TRBJ1-1; 8 bases line up with TRBD1. Per germline, CDR1 MNHEY and CDR2 SVGAGI. The V gene end was trimmed by 5 bases and the J gene end by 5 bases; junction bases not matched to a gene: 10. The CDR3 totals 15 residues. The CDR3 coding sequence is TGTGCCAGCAGTCCGCAAGGGACAGGAGGAACTGAAGCTTTCTTT. Encoded protein: CASSPQGTGGTEAFF.

The chain uses TRBV2 and TRBJ2-3, with D possibly TRBD2 on 6 matching bases. The ends were cut back, 5 bases at V and 4 bases at J, with 16 bases in the middle. This CDR3 has 15 residues. CDR1 SNHLY and CDR2 FYNNEI come from the germline V gene. The CDR3 loop reads CASSKRALPPDTQYF. The CDR3, as DNA: TGTGCCAGCAGTAAGCGGGCGCTTCCCCCAGATACGCAGTATTTT.

The chain has TRBV27 and TRBJ1-6; D is unresolved. V was pared by 5 bases and J by 0 bases, with 17 bases between. The CDR3 totals 18 residues. CDR1 is MNHEY and CDR2 is SMNVEV in the germline V gene (reference sequence). The CDR3 nucleotides read TGTGCCAGCAGTCCAACCGGGCCAGGCAGCTCCTATAATTCACCCCTCCACTTT. This codes for CASSPTGPGSSYNSPLHF.

The chain couples TRBV7-6 to TRBJ2-7; D might be TRBD1 or TRBD2, each matching 5 bases. The germline V gene encodes CDR1 SGHVS and CDR2 FNYEAQ. The CDR3 runs 16 residues. V lost 0 bases and J 4 bases, leaving 16 bases between the germline ends. CDR3 loop: CASSLAWDGNGYEQYF. The CDR3 coding sequence is TGTGCCAGCAGCTTAGCGTGGGACGGGAATGGTTACGAGCAGTACTTC.

The chain joins TRBV7-2 to TRBJ1-1; D is possibly TRBD1 (5 bases). Germline CDR1 reads SGHTA; CDR2 reads FQGNSA. This CDR3 has 17 amino acids. The V end was cut by 1 base, the J end by 1 base, with 16 bases between. CDR3 region: CASSLEAGTGWNTEAFF. CDR3 coding DNA: TGTGCCAGCAGCTTAGAAGCAGGGACGGGTTGGAACACTGAAGCTTTCTTT.

This clone occurred once. The rearrangement links TRBV6-6 to TRBJ2-3; D ambiguous. CDR1 is MNHNY and CDR2 is SVGAGI in the germline V gene (reference sequence). This CDR3 is built from 15 residues. The ends were cut back, 5 bases at V and 0 bases at J, with 12 bases in the middle. CDR3 region: CASSKPDGSTDTQYF. CDR3 sequence (DNA): TGTGCCAGCAGTAAACCGGACGGAAGCACAGATACGCAGTATTTT.

This chain links TRBV5-8 with TRBJ2-1; no clear D. CDR1 and CDR2 (germline): SGHTS, YDEGEE. The CDR3 is 17 amino acids. V was trimmed by 2 bases and J by 0 bases, leaving 15 bases between them. CDR3 nucleotide sequence: TGTGCCAGCAGCTTATGGTCGGGTACAGCCTCCTACAATGAGCAGTTCTTC. Its protein is CASSLWSGTASYNEQFF.

The chain has TRBV10-3 and TRBJ1-5; possibly TRBD1 for D (6 bases). The CDR3 covers 16 residues. Trimming cost V 4 bases and J 1 base, with 14 bases left between them. Per germline, CDR1 ENHRY and CDR2 SYGVKD. This CDR3 is CAISAAGVLSNQPQHF. The DNA for the CDR3 is TGTGCCATCAGTGCGGCAGGGGTATTGAGCAATCAGCCCCAGCATTTT.

This chain joins TRBV11-3 and TRBJ2-3; the match to TRBD2 covers 8 bases. The CDR3 has 13 residues. CDR1 SGHNT and CDR2 YENEEA come from the germline V gene. Germline trimming cut 5 bases from V and 4 bases from J; bases unmatched to any gene: 2. Here the CDR3 DNA reads TGTGCCAGCAGCCCGGGGGGGGCAGATACGCAGTATTTT. It encodes CASSPGGADTQYF.

The rearrangement joins TRBV19 to TRBJ2-7, with 7 bases matching TRBD1. The CDR3 contains 14 residues. The V gene end was trimmed by 3 bases and the J gene end by 0 bases; junction bases not matched to a gene: 2. CDR1 and CDR2 from the germline V gene are LNHDA and SQIVND (reference sequence). CDR3 protein: CASSIDRDSYEQYF. The CDR3 nucleotides are TGTGCCAGTAGTATTGACAGGGACTCCTACGAGCAGTACTTC.

This sequence joins TRBV9 and TRBJ2-7; tentative D call: TRBD1 (6 bases). V was pared by 3 bases and J by 2 bases, with 12 bases between. Looked up from germline, CDR1 is SGDLS and CDR2 is YYNGEE. This CDR3 is 14 amino acids long. As DNA, the CDR3 is TGTGCCAGCAGCGAGGACAGACCCCCCTACGAGCAGTACTTC. It encodes CASSEDRPPYEQYF.

A few counts support this clone. Sequence at one end of the junction differs from germline and may be a read error. This chain joins TRBV7-7 and TRBJ2-7; D is unresolved. This CDR3 contains 14 residues. Germline V gene data show CDR1 as SSHAT and CDR2 as FNYEAQ (reference sequence). As DNA, the CDR3 is TGTGCTAGCAGCTTAGGGCCTTCTACCTACGAGCAGTACTTC. Translation gives CASSLGPSTYEQYF. The full variable domain, completed using reference TRBV7-7 and TRBJ2-7, is GAGVSQSPRYKVTKRGQDVTLRCDPISSHATLYWYQQALGQGPEFLTYFNYEAQPDKSGLPSDRFSAERPEGSISTLTIQRTEQRDSAMYRCASSLGPSTYEQYFGPGTRLTVT.

The V gene is TRBV19, the J gene TRBJ2-2; TRBD2 aligns across 7 bases. With 7 bases clipped from V and 2 bases from J, the junction kept 7 bases outside the gene matches. From germline, CDR1 is LNHDA and CDR2 SQIVND (reference sequence). This CDR3 contains 15 residues. Here the CDR3 DNA reads TGTGCCAGTACCTTTCGGGGGGTAAACACCGGGGAGCTGTTTTTT. Translating it yields CASTFRGVNTGELFF.

CDR3 loop: CASSFRTFDQETQYF. CDR3 DNA sequence: TGTGCCAGCAGCTTCAGGACCTTTGACCAAGAGACCCAGTACTTC. This sequence joins TRBV7-2 and TRBJ2-5; D remains unclear. The CDR3 loop spans 15 amino acids. Germline CDR1 SGHTA, CDR2 FQGNSA. Trimming cost V 3 bases and J 0 bases, with 11 bases left between them.

The J gene is TRBJ2-1, the V gene TRBV6-5; D is undetermined. Germline V gene data show CDR1 as MNHEY and CDR2 as SVGAGI. This CDR3 is 16 amino acids long. V was shortened by 0 bases and J by 5 bases, with 14 bases between the two germline ends. The CDR3 DNA follows: TGTGCCAGCAGTTACTCGAATCCCCAGCTTAACAATGAGCAGTTCTTC. This gives the protein CASSYSNPQLNNEQFF.

This clone was recorded a few times. This chain links TRBV4-1 with TRBJ2-6; D is unclear. Trimming shortened V by 3 bases and J by 0 bases, and 9 bases separated the two germline ends. Looked up from germline, CDR1 is MGHRA and CDR2 is YSYEKL. CDR3 size: 16 residues. The CDR3 bases are TGCGCCAGCAGCCAGAGAGCCGGCTCTGGGGCCAACGTCCTGACTTTC. Its protein product is CASSQRAGSGANVLTF.

The chain is built from TRBV7-6 and TRBJ1-6; possibly TRBD1 for D (5 bases). The germline V gene has CDR1 SGHVS and CDR2 FNYEAQ. Deletions cut 5 bases from V and 6 bases from J, with 11 bases between. This CDR3 comprises 14 residues. Here the CDR3 reads CASSPQGTNSPLHF. The CDR3 DNA follows: TGTGCCAGCAGCCCCCAGGGCACTAATTCACCCCTCCACTTT.

This chain uses TRBV7-9 with TRBJ1-4; D is uncertain. Germline V gene lookup returns CDR1 SEHNR and CDR2 FQNEAQ (reference sequence). Trimming took 2 bases from V and 0 from J, leaving 13 bases between them. The CDR3 has 17 amino acids. DNA for the CDR3: TGTGCCAGCAGCTTAAATCGCACTGTTGCAACTAATGAAAAACTGTTTTTT. Encoded protein: CASSLNRTVATNEKLFF. Supplemented by reference TRBV7-9 and TRBJ1-4, the full variable domain reads DTGVSQNPRHKITKRGQNVTFRCDPISEHNRLYWYRQTLGQGPEFLTYFQNEAQLEKSRLLSDRFSAERPKGSFSTLEIQRTEQGDSAMYLCASSLNRTVATNEKLFFGSGTQLSVL.

This clone has only a few counts. The rearrangement joins TRBV10-3 to TRBJ1-2; D gene unclear. Germline V gene lookup returns CDR1 ENHRY and CDR2 SYGVKD. There are 14 residues in the CDR3. Between the trimmed V and J ends, which lost 0 bases and 5 bases, there was a span of 10 bases. CDR3 loop: CAISESTLGYGYTF. The CDR3 DNA reads as TGTGCCATCAGTGAGTCAACTCTGGGGTATGGCTACACCTTC.